These 27 T cell receptor beta chains were all obtained from the same sample, sequenced in a study of memory CD4+ T cells and cytomegalovirus serostatus. The sort gate was single viable CD3+CD4+CD8-CD45RO+ cells for memory CD4+ T cells. The repertoire was sequenced with immunoSEQ multiplex PCR; TCRdb's copy has only in-frame clones and lacks some. The table has around 50,000 clones, approximately 78% seen once; the top ten hold roughly 0.71%. Sequenced sample: memory CD4+ T cells from blood. The receptors come from an adult in good health and CMV-seronegative.

This chain uses TRBV19 with TRBJ1-5; 10 bases align to TRBD1. Looked up from germline, CDR1 is LNHDA and CDR2 is SQIVND (reference sequence). Germline trimming cut 6 bases from V and 3 bases from J; bases unmatched to any gene: 8. CDR3 length equals 16 residues. Here the CDR3 reads CASRAGDRGSNQPQHF. The CDR3 DNA follows: TGTGCCAGTAGGGCGGGGGACAGGGGCTCCAATCAGCCCCAGCATTTT.

This clone appeared a few times. V is TRBV19 and J is TRBJ2-7; 7 nucleotides agree with TRBD1. V lost 8 bases and J lost 7; bases outside the gene matches: 11. Germline V gene data show CDR1 as LNHDA and CDR2 as SQIVND (reference sequence). CDR3 length: 13 residues. Here the CDR3 DNA reads TGTGCCAGTCCGAAGACAGGGATGGGGGAGCAGTACTTC. Its protein is CASPKTGMGEQYF.

The chain recombines TRBV5-6 with TRBJ2-5; 7 bases line up with TRBD2. CDR1 is SGHDT, CDR2 YYEEEE, per germline. Losses at the gene ends were 6 bases for V and 5 bases for J; bases not matched to a gene: 10. CDR3 length: 14 amino acids. CDR3 amino acids: CASTTLAREETQYF. CDR3 bases: TGTGCCAGCACCACACTAGCGAGAGAGGAGACCCAGTACTTC.

Only a few counts were recorded for this clone. This chain joins TRBV11-1 and TRBJ1-1; TRBD1 might be the D (5 bases). V was clipped by 4 bases and J by 6 bases, with 12 bases between them. The germline CDR1 and CDR2 sequences are SGHAT and FQDESV (reference sequence). The CDR3 length is 13 residues. The DNA of the CDR3 is TGTGCCAGCAGCTCAGGGTTGAGGTCTGAAGCTTTCTTT. Translation: CASSSGLRSEAFF.

The CDR3 sequence is CASYNEQFF. CDR3 coding DNA: TGTGCCAGTTACAATGAGCAGTTCTTC. V and J are TRBV27 and TRBJ2-1, with D hard to call. CDR3 length: 9 residues. V lost 9 bases and J 4 bases, leaving 1 base between the germline ends. Germline V gives CDR1 MNHEY, CDR2 SMNVEV (reference sequence).

The CDR3 bases are TGTGCCTGGAGTCCGGGACAGGGTATCTACGAGCAGTACTTC. Residues: CAWSPGQGIYEQYF. V usage is TRBV30 and J usage is TRBJ2-7; the match to TRBD1 covers 9 bases. CDR3 length: 14 residues. Germline CDR1 GTSNPN, CDR2 SVGIG (reference sequence). With V trimmed by 2 bases and J by 3 bases, 5 bases remained unmatched.

This sequence joins TRBV28 and TRBJ2-5; 9 bases are a match to TRBD1. Germline V gene data show CDR1 as MDHEN and CDR2 as SYDVKM. This CDR3 spans 13 amino acids. With 6 bases clipped from V and 4 bases from J, the junction kept 3 bases outside the gene matches. In nucleotides, the CDR3 is TGTGCCAGCAGCCCGGACAGGGGAGAGACCCAGTACTTC. Translation: CASSPDRGETQYF. The full variable domain, completed using reference TRBV28 and TRBJ2-5, is DVKVTQSSRYLVKRTGEKVFLECVQDMDHENMFWYRQDPGLGLRLIYFSYDVKMKEKGDIPEGYSVSREKKERFSLILESASTNQTSMYLCASSPDRGETQYFGPGTRLLVL.

The chain combines TRBV2 with TRBJ2-1; TRBD2 might be the D (5 bases). The CDR3 contains 14 residues. V was shortened by 3 bases and J by 4 bases, with 10 bases between the two germline ends. CDR1 is SNHLY and CDR2 is FYNNEI in the germline V gene. CDR3 in amino acids: CASSEVRGYNEQFF. CDR3 nucleotide sequence: TGTGCCAGCAGTGAGGTTCGGGGTTACAATGAGCAGTTCTTC.

J is TRBJ1-5 and V is TRBV6-1, with 11 bases fitting TRBD1. CDR1 is MNHNS and CDR2 is SASEGT in the germline V gene. V lost 4 bases to trimming and J lost 4 bases; unmatched junction nucleotides: 3. CDR3 length equals 15 residues. CDR3 in DNA: TGTGCCAGCAGTGCCGGGACAGGGGGGAATCAGCCCCAGCATTTT. This sequence encodes CASSAGTGGNQPQHF.

This clone has more than one count but fewer than ten. The chain uses TRBV18 and TRBJ2-3; TRBD1 or TRBD2 may be the D gene (5 bases each). The CDR3 is made up of 16 amino acids. CDR1 and CDR2 (germline): KGHSH, LQKENI. Trimming took off 3 bases at V and 1 base at J, with 14 bases between the two ends. DNA of the CDR3: TGTGCCAGCTCACCTATACCGGGGACGCGCACAGATACGCAGTATTTT. This translates into CASSPIPGTRTDTQYF.

The chain joins TRBV7-8 to TRBJ2-5; 7 positions match TRBD1. The germline CDR1 and CDR2 sequences are SGHVS and FQNEAQ. The V gene end was trimmed by 4 bases and the J gene end by 9 bases; junction bases not matched to a gene: 11. The CDR3 consists of 14 residues. This CDR3 reads CASSSRDSSWAQYF. The CDR3 coding sequence is TGTGCCAGCAGCTCTCGGGACAGTTCTTGGGCCCAGTACTTC.

V and J are TRBV27 and TRBJ2-7; 10 nucleotides match TRBD1. The ends lost 6 bases at V and 3 bases at J; junction bases unmatched: 11. This CDR3 region has 16 residues. Germline assignment: CDR1 MNHEY and CDR2 SMNVEV (reference sequence). DNA for the CDR3: TGTGCCAGCAGGGAGACAGGGGGCCGGGGCAACTACGAGCAGTACTTC. It yields the protein CASRETGGRGNYEQYF.

The chain uses TRBV4-1 and TRBJ2-4, with 7 bases matching TRBD2. The CDR3 length is 15 residues. Germline V lookup: CDR1 MGHRA, CDR2 YSYEKL. With V trimmed by 0 bases and J by 10 bases, 9 bases remained unmatched. This CDR3 reads CASSQDSGGGRIQYF. The CDR3 nucleotides read TGCGCCAGCAGCCAAGATTCTGGGGGGGGTAGAATTCAGTACTTC.

This clone was seen a few times. The chain joins TRBV5-1 to TRBJ2-2, with TRBD1 matching 11 bases. The CDR3 is 15 residues long. From germline, CDR1 is SGHRS and CDR2 YFSETQ. The V and J ends lost 3 bases and 5 bases, in that order; junction bases with no gene match: 3. CDR3 amino acids: CASSYGQGATGELFF. The CDR3 DNA is TGCGCCAGCAGCTATGGACAGGGGGCGACCGGGGAGCTGTTTTTT.

This chain connects TRBV30 to TRBJ2-2; 13 nucleotides line up with TRBD2. Trimming cost V 7 bases and J 1 base; bases outside gene matches: 9. CDR1 and CDR2 (germline): GTSNPN, SVGIG (reference sequence). The CDR3 is 17 residues long. CDR3: CAFTAGTSGKNTGELFF. CDR3 nucleotide sequence: TGTGCCTTTACCGCCGGGACTAGCGGGAAGAACACCGGGGAGCTGTTTTTT.

This clone was counted a single time. The V call is TRBV10-3, the J call TRBJ1-3; D possibly corresponds to TRBD1 (5 bases). The germline V and J ends were trimmed by 0 bases and 4 bases, with 10 bases remaining between them. The germline V gene has CDR1 ENHRY and CDR2 SYGVKD. The CDR3 is made up of 15 amino acids. The CDR3 DNA reads as TGTGCCATCAGTGAGTCTGCAGGGCTAGGAAACACCATATATTTT. Residues: CAISESAGLGNTIYF.

The chain uses TRBV6-5 and TRBJ1-2; D is perhaps TRBD1 (6 bases). V dropped 4 bases and J dropped 8 bases, with 14 bases sitting between them. The CDR3 length is 13 residues. Germline CDR1 is MNHEY and CDR2 is SVGAGI. The CDR3 sequence is CASSSGAIYGYTF. The CDR3 nucleotides are TGTGCCAGCAGTTCGGGGGCCATCTACGGCTACACCTTC.

The chain uses TRBV30 and TRBJ1-2; D might be TRBD1 (6 bases). The germline V and J ends were trimmed by 7 bases and 3 bases, with 9 bases remaining between them. Germline CDR1 reads GTSNPN; CDR2 reads SVGIG (reference sequence). The CDR3 is made up of 11 amino acids. CDR3 sequence (DNA): TGTGCCTCAAGGACAGACTATGGCTACACCTTC. As protein: CASRTDYGYTF.

The chain combines TRBV11-3 with TRBJ2-2; D is undetermined. Germline loops: CDR1 SGHNT, CDR2 YENEEA. This CDR3 is 14 amino acids long. V lost 2 bases to trimming and J lost 8 bases, with 12 bases between them. The CDR3 here is CASSLNPRSGELFF. As DNA, the CDR3 is TGTGCCAGCAGCTTAAATCCACGGTCGGGGGAGCTGTTTTTT.

The chain joins TRBV28 to TRBJ2-1; 11 nucleotides align to TRBD2. CDR3 length: 17 residues. V lost 5 bases and J lost 0; bases outside the gene matches: 6. Per the germline V gene, CDR1 is MDHEN and CDR2 is SYDVKM. The CDR3 spells CASSTTSGRLSYNEQFF. The CDR3 nucleotides are TGTGCCAGCAGTACCACTAGCGGGAGACTCTCCTACAATGAGCAGTTCTTC.

The chain couples TRBV6-1 to TRBJ1-1; D unresolved. Per the germline V gene, CDR1 is MNHNS and CDR2 is SASEGT. The CDR3 length is 12 residues. Trimming cost V 7 bases and J 11 bases, with 17 bases left between them. The CDR3 protein is CASIGPGGAAFF. CDR3 bases: TGTGCCAGCATAGGACCCGGAGGCGCGGCTTTCTTT.

The chain has TRBV6-5 and TRBJ2-5, with 10 bases that match TRBD1. The J call is uncertain, as TRBJ2-7 better fits the DNA end. In germline, CDR1 is MNHEY, CDR2 SVGAGI. This CDR3 comprises 16 residues. In DNA, the CDR3 is TGTGCCAGCAGTTACGGGGACAGGGGTCGCCCCTACGAGCAGTACTTC. Translated, it gives CASSYGDRGRPYEQYF.

V usage is TRBV10-3 and J usage is TRBJ2-3; possibly TRBD2 for D (5 bases). The CDR3 loop spans 15 amino acids. Trimming removed 5 bases at V and 0 bases at J, with 12 bases between. Germline CDR1 is ENHRY and CDR2 is SYGVKD. The CDR3 DNA reads as TGTGCCATCAGTCTTGACTGGACTAGCACAGATACGCAGTATTTT. It encodes CAISLDWTSTDTQYF.

This chain links TRBV5-1 with TRBJ2-7; perhaps TRBD2 as D (5 bases). Trimming took 0 bases from V and 4 from J, leaving 17 bases between them. Germline loops: CDR1 SGHRS, CDR2 YFSETQ. The CDR3 has 16 amino acids. The CDR3 DNA reads TGCGCCAGCAGCTTGGCTTCTAGCTCCTTTCCATACGAGCAGTACTTC. Protein product: CASSLASSSFPYEQYF.

There are a few counts of this clone. The chain employs TRBV14 and TRBJ1-1, with D unresolved. The CDR3 totals 14 residues. V was cut by 1 base and J by 11 bases, with 17 bases left in between. The germline gives CDR1 SGHDN, CDR2 FVKESK. The CDR3 loop reads CASSQGSRVGLAFF. The CDR3 DNA sequence: TGTGCCAGCAGCCAAGGATCAAGGGTGGGATTGGCTTTCTTT. Full variable domain (outside the CDR3, taken from reference TRBV14 and TRBJ1-1): EAGVTQFPSHSVIEKGQTVTLRCDPISGHDNLYWYRRVMGKEIKFLLHFVKESKQDESGMPNNRFLAERTGGTYSTLKVQPAELEDSGVYFCASSQGSRVGLAFFGQGTRLTVV.

The chain joins TRBV25-1 to TRBJ2-7, with 8 bases aligning to TRBD2. The closer fit of TRBJ2-1 to the DNA end suggests the J call may be wrong. The germline V gene has CDR1 MGHDK and CDR2 SYGVNS. There are 16 residues in the CDR3. CDR3 coding DNA: TGTGCCAGCAGTGCCCCCCCCGGGACTAGGAATGGTGAGCAGTTCTTC. This encodes CASSAPPGTRNGEQFF.

The chain employs TRBV27 and TRBJ1-2, with D possibly being TRBD1 (5 bases). V shed 0 bases and J shed 5 bases, with 13 bases lying between them. CDR1 and CDR2 (germline): MNHEY, SMNVEV (reference sequence). This CDR3 region has 15 residues. In nucleotides, the CDR3 is TGTGCCAGCAGTTTATCGGCTGGGGCGTTGTATGGCTACACCTTC. It specifies CASSLSAGALYGYTF.